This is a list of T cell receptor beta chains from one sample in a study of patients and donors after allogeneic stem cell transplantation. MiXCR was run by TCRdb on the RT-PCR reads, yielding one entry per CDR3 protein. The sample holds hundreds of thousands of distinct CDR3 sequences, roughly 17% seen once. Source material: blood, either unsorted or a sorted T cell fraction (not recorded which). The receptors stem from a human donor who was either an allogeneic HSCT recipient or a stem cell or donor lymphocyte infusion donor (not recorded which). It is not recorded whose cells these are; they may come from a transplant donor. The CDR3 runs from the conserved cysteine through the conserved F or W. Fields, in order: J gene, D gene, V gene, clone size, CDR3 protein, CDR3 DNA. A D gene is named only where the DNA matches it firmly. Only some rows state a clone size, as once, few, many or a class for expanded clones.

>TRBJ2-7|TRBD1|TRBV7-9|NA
CASSDGTDLSSYEQYF
TGTGCCAGCAGCGACGGGACAGACCTGAGCTCCTACGAGCAGTACTTC
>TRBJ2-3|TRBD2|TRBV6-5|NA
CASSYSASGKDTQYF
TGTGCCAGCAGTTACTCGGCTAGCGGGAAGGACACGCAGTATTTT
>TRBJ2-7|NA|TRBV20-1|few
CSAGADSFSLVRGQYF
TGCAGTGCTGGGGCGGACAGCTTCAGCCTCGTTAGAGGGCAGTACTTC
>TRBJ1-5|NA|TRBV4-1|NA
CASSRPVSNQPQHF
TGCGCCAGCAGCCGACCCGTTAGCAATCAGCCCCAGCATTTT
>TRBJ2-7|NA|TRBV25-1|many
CASGDLSSYEQYF
TGTGCCAGCGGTGACCTAAGCTCCTACGAGCAGTACTTC
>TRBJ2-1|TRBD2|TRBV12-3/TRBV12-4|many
CASSLGGTSPNEQFF
TGTGCCAGCAGTTTGGGAGGGACTAGCCCAAATGAGCAGTTCTTC
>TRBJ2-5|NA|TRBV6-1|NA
CASSVTGTLRETQYF
TGTGCCAGCAGTGTCACCGGGACCCTCAGGGAGACCCAGTACTTC
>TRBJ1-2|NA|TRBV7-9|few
CASSLRRDGYTF
TGTGCCAGCAGCTTACGCAGGGATGGCTACACCTTC
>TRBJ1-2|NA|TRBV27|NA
CASSPPGGYYGYTF
TGTGCCAGCAGTCCCCCGGGGGGCTACTATGGCTACACCTTC
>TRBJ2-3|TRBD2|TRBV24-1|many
CATSDSLQLAGGTDTQYF
TGTGCCACCAGTGATTCCCTACAACTAGCGGGGGGCACAGATACGCAGTATTTT
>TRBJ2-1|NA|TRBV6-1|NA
CASSPGAGRGYNEQFF
TGTGCCAGCTCCCCGGGGGCAGGAAGAGGTTACAATGAGCAGTTCTTC
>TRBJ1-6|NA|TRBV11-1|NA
CASSLNGFRQAKNSPLHF
TGTGCCAGCAGCTTAAATGGGTTTCGTCAGGCGAAGAATTCACCCCTCCACTTT
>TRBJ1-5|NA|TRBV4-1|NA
CASSQGGAPSNQPQHF
TGCGCCAGCAGCCAGGGTGGGGCCCCTAGCAATCAGCCCCAGCATTTT
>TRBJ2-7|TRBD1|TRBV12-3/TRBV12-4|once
CASSYDRGLNEQYF
TGTGCCAGCAGCTACGACAGGGGGCTCAACGAGCAGTACTTC
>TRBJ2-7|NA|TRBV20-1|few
CSARSGADYEQYF
TGCAGTGCTAGGTCCGGAGCGGACTACGAGCAGTACTTC